The rows below give T cell receptor beta chains drawn from one sample of a study of CD8 T cells in Susac syndrome. TCRdb fed the immunoSEQ multiplex PCR reads into MiXCR, producing one record per CDR3 protein. The data show roughly 120,000 distinct CDR3 sequences, with 85% to 95% seen just once and about 0.096% held by the top ten. Sequenced input: CD4+ T cells from PBMCs. These receptors all come from a human donor with multiple sclerosis. Each CDR3 is given with its conserved first and last residue. Each record gives: CDR3 DNA, CDR3 protein, D gene, J gene, V gene, clone size. The D gene is left open where the match is weak. For some rows the clone size is stated as once, few or many, or as a class when expanded; others skip it.

TGTGCCAGCAGCCTGGGACGTGGGGAGACCCAGTACTTC CASSLGRGETQYF . TRBJ2-5 TRBV14 few
TGTGCCTGGAGTGTGGGGCAGGGGCTCCAGCCCCAGCATTTT CAWSVGQGLQPQHF . TRBJ1-5 TRBV30 .
TGTGCCAGCAGCCCCTTCCAGGGATGGGGTAATCAGCCCCAGCATTTT CASSPFQGWGNQPQHF . TRBJ1-5 TRBV3-1 .
TGCGCCAGCAGCCCGGACAGACCAACAGATACGCAGTATTTT CASSPDRPTDTQYF . TRBJ2-3 TRBV5-1 .
TGTGCCAGCAAACACGCAAACAATGAAAAACTGTTTTTT CASKHANNEKLFF . TRBJ1-4 TRBV25-1 .
TGCAGTGCTAGAGATTGGCTGGGGGATGAAGCTTTCTTT CSARDWLGDEAFF . TRBJ1-1 TRBV20-1 .
TGTGCCTGGAGTTCACAGCGGGGAGCTTTCTTT CAWSSQRGAFF . TRBJ1-1 TRBV30 .
TGTGCCAGCAGCAAAGCGGGGCCCACTAATGAAAAACTGTTTTTT CASSKAGPTNEKLFF . TRBJ1-4 TRBV21-1 .
TGCAGTGCCGATGGGACCACTAGAGACGAGCAGTACTTC CSADGTTRDEQYF . TRBJ2-7 TRBV20-1 .
TGTGCCAGCAGCTTAGTAGTGTCAGCCGGTGGCTACACCTTC CASSLVVSAGGYTF . TRBJ1-2 TRBV7-8 .
TGCAGCGTTTCCTGGGACAGGGACAATGAGCAGTTCTTC CSVSWDRDNEQFF TRBD1 TRBJ2-1 TRBV29-1 few
TGCGCCAGCAGCGCCCGGGGACAGCCTGGCACCGGGGAGCTGTTTTTT CASSARGQPGTGELFF TRBD1 TRBJ2-2 TRBV5-1 .
TGTGCCATCAGTGACGTAAAGCGGACTACCTACAATGAGCAGTTCTTC CAISDVKRTTYNEQFF . TRBJ2-1 TRBV10-3 .
TGCAGCGTTTTGGAGACTAACTATGGCTACACCTTC CSVLETNYGYTF . TRBJ1-2 TRBV29-1 once
TGTGCCAGCAGCCAGGGGTTCTCTGGAAACACCATATATTTT CASSQGFSGNTIYF . TRBJ1-3 TRBV3-1 .
TGCAGCGTTGGGCGGAGTAGCTCCTACGAGCAGTACTTC CSVGRSSSYEQYF . TRBJ2-7 TRBV29-1 .
TGTGCCAGCAGCCCGCAACTAGCGGGGGGCGGGGAGCTGTTTTTT CASSPQLAGGGELFF TRBD2 TRBJ2-2 TRBV5-6 once
TGTGCCAGCAGCTCGTGGCCTAATGAAAAACTGTTTTTT CASSSWPNEKLFF . TRBJ1-4 TRBV7-9 .
TGTGCCAGCAGCCCGCGGCTATCAGGGGCCAACGAGCAGTACTTC CASSPRLSGANEQYF . TRBJ2-7 TRBV11-1 .
TGTGCCACCAGCAGGGCCCAAGAGACCCAGTACTTC CATSRAQETQYF . TRBJ2-5 TRBV15 .
TGTGCCAGCAGCTCCCCTTGGGCGGGGGCCAAAGATACGCAGTATTTT CASSSPWAGAKDTQYF . TRBJ2-3 TRBV7-6 .
TGTGCCAGCAGTTATGGGGCCCCGGCAGGAGCTTTCTTT CASSYGAPAGAFF . TRBJ1-1 TRBV6-5 .
TGCAGCGTTGACTCATACTACAATGAGCAGTTCTTC CSVDSYYNEQFF . TRBJ2-1 TRBV29-1 .
TGTGCCAGCAGCTTAGTGGGACAGGAGGACACTGAAGCTTTCTTT CASSLVGQEDTEAFF TRBD1 TRBJ1-1 TRBV11-2 .
TGTGCCGCAGGGGACGGATCCTACGAGCAGTACTTC CAAGDGSYEQYF . TRBJ2-7 TRBV24-1 .
TGTGCCAGCAGCCTGGGGACCTGGAATGAGCAGTTCTTC CASSLGTWNEQFF . TRBJ2-1 TRBV5-4 .
TGTGCCAGCAGCGGGACAGGGACTCTCGGAGCTTTCTTT CASSGTGTLGAFF TRBD1 TRBJ1-1 TRBV9 .
TGCAGTGCTAGAACTGGGACAGGGGGTCTGTACTTC CSARTGTGGLYF TRBD1 TRBJ2-7 TRBV20-1 .
TGTGCCAGCAGTCCCGCCTGGAAGACTTCCTCTAACTATGGCTACACCTTC CASSPAWKTSSNYGYTF . TRBJ1-2 TRBV6-1 .
TGCGCCAGCAGCCCGGACCCAAATTCGGACACTGAAGCTTTCTTT CASSPDPNSDTEAFF . TRBJ1-1 TRBV5-1 once
TGTGCCAGCAGATTGGACGGTAATTCACCCCTCCACTTT CASRLDGNSPLHF . TRBJ1-6 TRBV11-3 few
TGTGCCAGCAGTTATCCGGGACAGGGTTCTCACCGATCGGATGGCTACACCTTC CASSYPGQGSHRSDGYTF TRBD1 TRBJ1-2 TRBV6-5 once
TGTGCCAGCAGCTTGTTGGGACTAGGGAGCAATCAGCCCCAGCATTTT CASSLLGLGSNQPQHF . TRBJ1-5 TRBV5-6 .
TGTGCCACCAGCACTTATAGCGTTGGGACCGGGGAGCTGTTTTTT CATSTYSVGTGELFF . TRBJ2-2 TRBV15 once
TGCGCCAGCAGCTTGAGTTCCGGGGATCAGCCCCAGCATTTT CASSLSSGDQPQHF . TRBJ1-5 TRBV5-1 .
TGTGCCAGCAGCCCGAGTGTGAGGGCGGGGGAGCAGTACTTC CASSPSVRAGEQYF . TRBJ2-7 TRBV11-2 .
TGTGCCAGCAGTTTATCCGGAGGGAGTGGCTACACCTTC CASSLSGGSGYTF . TRBJ1-2 TRBV27 .
TGTGCCAGCAGGACTAGCGGGGCACAAGAGACCCAGTACTTC CASRTSGAQETQYF TRBD2 TRBJ2-5 TRBV6-1 .
TGTGCCAGCTCACGGGACAGCACTGAAGCTTTCTTT CASSRDSTEAFF TRBD1 TRBJ1-1 TRBV18 .
TGTGCCAGTAGTTTTGACGCAGGGTTTGGGGCCAACGTCCTGACTTTC CASSFDAGFGANVLTF . TRBJ2-6 TRBV19 .
TGCGCCAGCAGTCAGACGGACGGACCCAGCTCCTATAATTCACCCCTCCACTTT CASSQTDGPSSYNSPLHF . TRBJ1-6 TRBV23-1 once
TGTGCCTGGAGCCTCGACAGGGGAAGTCAGCCCCAGCATTTT CAWSLDRGSQPQHF TRBD1 TRBJ1-5 TRBV30 .
TGCAGCGCCGAGATGAACACTGAAGCTTTCTTT CSAEMNTEAFF . TRBJ1-1 TRBV29-1 .
TGTGCCACCAGCAGAGAACGGAGATACGAGCAGTACTTC CATSRERRYEQYF . TRBJ2-7 TRBV15 once
TGTGCCAGCAGTAAGGGAGGGGCGCGATCTGGGGCCAACGTCCTGACTTTC CASSKGGARSGANVLTF TRBD2 TRBJ2-6 TRBV28 .
TGTGCCTGGAGGATTAGGGACGAGCAGTACTTC CAWRIRDEQYF . TRBJ2-7 TRBV30 .
TGCGCCAGCAGCCGGAGCCTAGGGTCCTACGAGCAGTACTTC CASSRSLGSYEQYF . TRBJ2-7 TRBV5-1 .
TGTGCCAGCAGCCCCGTTGGGTCAATCTCTGGAAACACCATATATTTT CASSPVGSISGNTIYF . TRBJ1-3 TRBV7-9 .
TGTGCCAGCAGTGACTCAGCCAGGGCCGCCTTAACCTCTGGAAACACCATATATTTT CASSDSARAALTSGNTIYF . TRBJ1-3 TRBV6-4 .
TGTGCCAGCAGCTTATCCGCAGGGCGTCATGAAAAACTGTTTTTT CASSLSAGRHEKLFF . TRBJ1-4 TRBV7-9 .
TGTGCCAGCAGCCTAAGAGTCGGGGGAGAGACCCAGTACTTC CASSLRVGGETQYF . TRBJ2-5 TRBV11-1 .